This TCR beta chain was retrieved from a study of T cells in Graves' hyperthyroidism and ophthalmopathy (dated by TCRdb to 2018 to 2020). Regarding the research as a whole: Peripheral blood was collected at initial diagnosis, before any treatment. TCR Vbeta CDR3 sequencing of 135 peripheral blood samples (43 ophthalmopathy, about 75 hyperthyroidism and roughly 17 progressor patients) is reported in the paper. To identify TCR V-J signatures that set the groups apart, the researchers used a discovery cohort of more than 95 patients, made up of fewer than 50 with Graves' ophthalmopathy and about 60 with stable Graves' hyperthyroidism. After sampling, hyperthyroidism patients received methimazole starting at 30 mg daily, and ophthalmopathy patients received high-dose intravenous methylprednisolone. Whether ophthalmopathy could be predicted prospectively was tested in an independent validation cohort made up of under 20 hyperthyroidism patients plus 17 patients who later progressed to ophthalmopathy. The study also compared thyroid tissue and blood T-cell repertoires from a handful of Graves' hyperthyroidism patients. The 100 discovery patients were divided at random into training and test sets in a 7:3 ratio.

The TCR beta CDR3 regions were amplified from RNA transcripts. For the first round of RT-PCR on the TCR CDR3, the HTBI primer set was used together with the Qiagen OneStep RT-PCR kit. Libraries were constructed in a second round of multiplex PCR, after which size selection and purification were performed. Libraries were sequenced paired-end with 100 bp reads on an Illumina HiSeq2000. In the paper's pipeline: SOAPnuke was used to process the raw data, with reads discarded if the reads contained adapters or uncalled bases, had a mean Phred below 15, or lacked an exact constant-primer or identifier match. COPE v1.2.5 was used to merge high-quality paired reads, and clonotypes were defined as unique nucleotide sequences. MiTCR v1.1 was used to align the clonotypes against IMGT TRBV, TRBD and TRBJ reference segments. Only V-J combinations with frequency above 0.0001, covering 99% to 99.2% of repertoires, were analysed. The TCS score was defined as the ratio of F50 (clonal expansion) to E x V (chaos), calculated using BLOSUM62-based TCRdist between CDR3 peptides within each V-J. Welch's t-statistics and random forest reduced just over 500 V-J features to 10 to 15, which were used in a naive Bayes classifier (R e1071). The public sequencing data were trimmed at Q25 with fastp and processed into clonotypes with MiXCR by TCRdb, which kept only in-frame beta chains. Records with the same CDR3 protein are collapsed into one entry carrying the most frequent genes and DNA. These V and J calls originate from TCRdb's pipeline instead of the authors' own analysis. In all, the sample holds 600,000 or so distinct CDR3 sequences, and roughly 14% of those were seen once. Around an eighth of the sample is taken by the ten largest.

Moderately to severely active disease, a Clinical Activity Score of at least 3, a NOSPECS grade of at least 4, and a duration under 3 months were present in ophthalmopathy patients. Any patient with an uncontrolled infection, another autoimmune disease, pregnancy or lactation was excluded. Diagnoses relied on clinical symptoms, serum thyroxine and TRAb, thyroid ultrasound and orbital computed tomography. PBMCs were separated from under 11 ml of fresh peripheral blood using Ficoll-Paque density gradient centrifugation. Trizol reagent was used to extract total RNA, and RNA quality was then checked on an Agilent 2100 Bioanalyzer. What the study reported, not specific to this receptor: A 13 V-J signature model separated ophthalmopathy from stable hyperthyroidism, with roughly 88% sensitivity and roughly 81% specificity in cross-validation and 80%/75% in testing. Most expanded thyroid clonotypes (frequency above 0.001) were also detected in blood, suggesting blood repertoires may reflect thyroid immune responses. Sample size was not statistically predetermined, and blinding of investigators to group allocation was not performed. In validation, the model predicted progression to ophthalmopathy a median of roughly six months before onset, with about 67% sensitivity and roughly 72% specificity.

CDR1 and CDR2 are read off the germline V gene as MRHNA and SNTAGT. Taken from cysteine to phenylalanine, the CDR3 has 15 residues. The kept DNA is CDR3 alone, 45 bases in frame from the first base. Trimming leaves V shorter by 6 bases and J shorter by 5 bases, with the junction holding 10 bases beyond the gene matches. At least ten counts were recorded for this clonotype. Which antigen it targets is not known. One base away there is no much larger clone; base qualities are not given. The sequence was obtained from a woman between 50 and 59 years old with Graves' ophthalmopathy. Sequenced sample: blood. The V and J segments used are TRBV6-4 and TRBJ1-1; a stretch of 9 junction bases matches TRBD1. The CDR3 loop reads CASRGTGSVHTEAFF. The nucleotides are TGTGCCAGCAGGGGGACAGGGTCGGTGCATACTGAAGCTTTCTTT.